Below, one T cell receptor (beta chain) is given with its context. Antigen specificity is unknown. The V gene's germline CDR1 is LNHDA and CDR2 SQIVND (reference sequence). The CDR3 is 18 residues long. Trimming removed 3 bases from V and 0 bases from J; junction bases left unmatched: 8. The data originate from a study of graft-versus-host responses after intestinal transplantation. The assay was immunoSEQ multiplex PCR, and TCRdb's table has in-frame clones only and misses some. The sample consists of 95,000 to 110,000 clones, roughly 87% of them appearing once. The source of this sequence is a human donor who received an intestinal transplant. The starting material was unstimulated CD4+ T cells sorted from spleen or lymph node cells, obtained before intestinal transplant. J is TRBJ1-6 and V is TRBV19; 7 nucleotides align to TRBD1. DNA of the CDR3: TGTGCCAGTAGTATCCAAGGGGGCCGGAGCTCCTATAATTCACCCCTCCACTTT. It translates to CASSIQGGRSSYNSPLHF.